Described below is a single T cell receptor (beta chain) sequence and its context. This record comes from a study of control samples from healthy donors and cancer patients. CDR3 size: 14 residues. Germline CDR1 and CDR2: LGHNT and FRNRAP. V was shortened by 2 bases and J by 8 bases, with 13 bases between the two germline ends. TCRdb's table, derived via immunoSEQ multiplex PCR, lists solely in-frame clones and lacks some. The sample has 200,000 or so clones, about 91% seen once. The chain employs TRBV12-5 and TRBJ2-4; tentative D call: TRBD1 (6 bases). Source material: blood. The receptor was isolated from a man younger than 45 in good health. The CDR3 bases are TGTGCTAGTGGTTTGAATACAGGGATACACATTCAGTACTTC. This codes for CASGLNTGIHIQYF. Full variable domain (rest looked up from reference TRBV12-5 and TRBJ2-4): DARVTQTPRHKVTEMGQEVTMRCQPILGHNTVFWYRQTMMQGLELLAYFRNRAPLDDSGMPKDRFSAEMPDATLATLKIQPSEPRDSAVYFCASGLNTGIHIQYFGAGTRLSVL.